This T cell receptor beta chain came from a study of metastatic and nonmetastatic thyroid tumors. On the study more broadly: Where malignant and benign thyroid patients were concerned, repertoires were compared across blood and tumor or nodule tissue.

Study processing details: A papillary thyroid cancer distant-metastasis classifier was built from CDR3 differences across clinicopathological groups. Via MiXCR, TCRdb re-called the PCR reads. None of the V and J calls come from the authors' own analysis; TCRdb made them. The table lists about 4,100 clones, roughly 35% of them singletons. This clone was detected only a few times. The antigen is undetermined. Every patient underwent thyroid surgery untreated. Study observations and caveats: TCR beta diversity was reportedly significantly higher in malignant thyroid tumors than benign nodules, in blood and tumor.

Germline assignment: CDR1 KGHDR and CDR2 SFDVKD. The CDR3 totals 15 residues. The V end was cut by 0 bases, the J end by 6 bases, with 11 bases between. This TCR was sampled from a male donor with papillary thyroid cancer or a benign thyroid nodule (not recorded which). Some clones in this sample may be carry-over from other donors' samples. The sample comprised adjacent normal tissue. This rearrangement joins TRBV24-1 to TRBJ2-1; D is unresolved. DNA for the CDR3: TGTGCCACCAGTGATTTGCTCTCAATAGGCAATGAGCAGTTCTTC. It specifies CATSDLLSIGNEQFF.